The entry below describes one T cell receptor (beta chain). What it binds is unknown. This record belongs to a study of T cells in localized non-small cell lung cancer. Study results and limitations: Only one tumor region was sequenced, so heterogeneity remains possible. Appearance in adjacent lung was seen for a median 57 of the top 100 tumor clones. Uninvolved neighboring lung showed the greatest T cell clonality, exceeding tumor. Patients showing higher blood T cell density tended to see longer overall survival.

The J segment lost 2 bases and the V segment lost 1 base, leaving 3 bases of the junction unmatched. In germline, CDR1 is SEHNR, CDR2 FQNEAQ (reference sequence). This CDR3 has 16 residues. Assay used: immunoSEQ multiplex PCR; TCRdb lists only in-frame clones, some missing. The data show tens of thousands of clones, approximately 94% seen once. The chain has TRBV7-9 and TRBJ2-2; 8 bases are a match to TRBD1. This TCR derives from a female donor older than 55 with stage I lung adenocarcinoma. Sequences were derived from peripheral blood, sampled before any cancer treatment. CDR3 nucleotide sequence: TGTGCCAGCAGCTTAGTTGGGACAGGAAACACCGGGGAGCTGTTTTTT. It codes for CASSLVGTGNTGELFF.